A single sample gave rise to the 20 T cell receptor beta chains below, sequenced in a study of T cell repertoires in urothelial bladder cancer. Profiled with immunoSEQ multiplex PCR; TCRdb holds only in-frame clones, not every one. The data show 6,400 or so clones, about 64% seen once. The sequenced sample was tumor-infiltrating cells from bladder cancer. All receptors derive from a human donor with urothelial carcinoma.

The chain links TRBV6-1 to TRBJ2-7; D remains unclear. The CDR3 has 11 residues. V lost 6 bases and J lost 4, with 7 bases in between. CDR1 and CDR2 from the germline V gene are MNHNS and SASEGT. The CDR3 loop is CASRVMYEQYF. CDR3 in DNA: TGTGCCAGCAGGGTCATGTACGAGCAGTACTTC.

The count of this clone is one. V usage is TRBV7-2 and J usage is TRBJ2-7; 11 nucleotides line up with TRBD2. From germline, CDR1 is SGHTA and CDR2 FQGNSA. The CDR3 length is 15 residues. V was pared by 5 bases and J by 1 base, with 4 bases of the junction left unmatched. Written as DNA, the CDR3 is TGTGCCAGCAGCGATAGCGGGGGGGCGTCCTACGAGCAGTACTTC. Translation: CASSDSGGASYEQYF.

This chain connects TRBV5-1 to TRBJ2-3, with D perhaps matching TRBD2 (5 bases). Looked up from germline, CDR1 is SGHRS and CDR2 is YFSETQ. The V end was cut by 7 bases, the J end by 2 bases, with 17 bases between. CDR3 length: 15 residues. CDR3 DNA: TGCGCCAGCGGGTGGACGGCGGGTGACACAGATACGCAGTATTTT. This codes for CASGWTAGDTDTQYF. Filled out from reference TRBV5-1 and TRBJ2-3, the complete variable domain reads KAGVTQTPRYLIKTRGQQVTLSCSPISGHRSVSWYQQTPGQGLQFLFEYFSETQRNKGNFPGRFSGRQFSNSRSEMNVSTLELGDSALYLCASGWTAGDTDTQYFGPGTRLTVL.

This chain uses TRBV6-1 with TRBJ2-7; 9 nucleotides line up with TRBD1. Looked up from germline, CDR1 is MNHNS and CDR2 is SASEGT. V gave up 2 bases and J gave up 3 bases; unmatched junction bases: 5. The CDR3 has 15 residues. The CDR3: CASSESNRGLYEQYF. DNA of the CDR3: TGTGCCAGCAGTGAATCAAACAGGGGGCTCTACGAGCAGTACTTC.

The chain has TRBV7-9 and TRBJ2-3, with D possibly TRBD1 on 6 matching bases. V shed 4 bases and J shed 6 bases, with 23 bases lying between them. From germline, CDR1 is SEHNR and CDR2 FQNEAQ (reference sequence). There are 17 residues in the CDR3. CDR3 DNA: TGTGCCAGCAGCTATTCCTCCAGGGGTCCCAGCAAGGATACGCAGTATTTT. Residues: CASSYSSRGPSKDTQYF.

CDR3 region: CASSRTGFDTGELFF. The CDR3 region has the DNA TGCGCCAGCAGCCGGACAGGGTTCGACACCGGGGAGCTGTTTTTT. The rearrangement joins TRBV5-1 to TRBJ2-2, with 8 nucleotides matching TRBD1. There are 15 residues in the CDR3. J gave up 3 bases and V 4 bases, and 5 bases lay outside the gene matches. Per the germline V gene, CDR1 is SGHRS and CDR2 is YFSETQ.

This clone was seen once. V and J are TRBV27 and TRBJ2-2; D unresolved. The CDR3 runs to 14 residues. The germline gives CDR1 MNHEY, CDR2 SMNVEV (reference sequence). Trimming removed 2 bases from V and 4 bases from J, with 8 bases in between. The CDR3 here is CASSLGDTTGELFF. The CDR3 DNA follows: TGTGCCAGCAGTTTAGGAGACACCACCGGGGAGCTGTTTTTT.

The chain has TRBV6-1 and TRBJ1-2; tentative D call: TRBD1 (5 bases). Germline V gives CDR1 MNHNS, CDR2 SASEGT. The CDR3 consists of 15 residues. Trimming took 3 bases from V and 4 from J, leaving 15 bases between them. CDR3 protein: CASSDAPRVRYGYTF. The CDR3 nucleotides are TGTGCCAGCAGTGACGCCCCCAGGGTCCGCTATGGCTACACCTTC.

CDR3 nucleotides: TGTGCCAGCAGCTTGGGGTTACGGGTTTTCACTGAAGCTTTCTTT. Its translation: CASSLGLRVFTEAFF. The chain is built from TRBV5-6 and TRBJ1-1; no reliable D call. The CDR3 runs to 15 residues. The ends were cut back, 0 bases at V and 4 bases at J, with 13 bases in the middle. CDR1 is SGHDT, CDR2 YYEEEE, per germline.

The genes are TRBV28 and TRBJ1-4; D is undetermined. The CDR3 totals 13 residues. Germline assignment: CDR1 MDHEN and CDR2 SYDVKM. V gave up 4 bases and J gave up 7 bases, with 10 bases separating them. The CDR3 sequence is CASSSNAAEKLFF. The CDR3 coding sequence is TGTGCCAGCAGTTCTAACGCGGCTGAAAAACTGTTTTTT. Looking up the rest from reference TRBV28 and TRBJ1-4 gives the full variable domain: DVKVTQSSRYLVKRTGEKVFLECVQDMDHENMFWYRQDPGLGLRLIYFSYDVKMKEKGDIPEGYSVSREKKERFSLILESASTNQTSMYLCASSSNAAEKLFFGSGTQLSVL.

The chain links TRBV28 to TRBJ2-5; D gene ambiguous. This CDR3 has 14 residues. Trimming left V 2 bases short and J 3 bases short, with 10 bases between. Germline lookup yields CDR1 MDHEN and CDR2 SYDVKM. The CDR3 sequence is CASSLQQVKETQYF. For the CDR3, the DNA is TGTGCCAGCAGTTTACAGCAGGTCAAAGAGACCCAGTACTTC.

The gene calls are TRBV7-2 and TRBJ2-3; 9 bases are shared with TRBD2. Germline assignment: CDR1 SGHTA and CDR2 FQGNSA. There are 15 residues in the CDR3. V lost 5 bases to trimming and J lost 7 bases; unmatched junction nucleotides: 10. CDR3 nucleotides: TGTGCCAGCAGCAGCAGGGCGGGGGGGATGAATACGCAGTATTTT. Translation gives CASSSRAGGMNTQYF.

The chain couples TRBV28 to TRBJ1-6; D not resolved. The CDR3 sequence is 13 residues long. With 8 bases removed from V and 7 bases from J, the gap between germline ends came to 12 bases. Germline V lookup: CDR1 MDHEN, CDR2 SYDVKM. This CDR3 is CASDGRFNSPLHF. CDR3 DNA: TGTGCCAGCGACGGACGGTTCAATTCACCCCTCCACTTT.

This rearrangement joins TRBV28 to TRBJ2-7; 12 bases match TRBD1. This CDR3 comprises 16 residues. Germline values: CDR1 MDHEN, CDR2 SYDVKM. J was trimmed by 3 bases and V by 8 bases; bases with no gene match: 11. Here the CDR3 DNA reads TGTGCCAGCCAGACGACCGGGACAGGGGGCCTCTACGAGCAGTACTTC. Residues: CASQTTGTGGLYEQYF.

This clone has only a few counts. V gene TRBV7-9 combines with J gene TRBJ1-1; no clear D gene. Per germline, CDR1 SEHNR and CDR2 FQNEAQ (reference sequence). The CDR3 has 15 amino acids. V was clipped by 5 bases and J by 5 bases, with 18 bases between them. CDR3 coding DNA: TGTGCCAGCAGCGTACCATGGGTGCTAGGGACTGAAGCTTTCTTT. Translated: CASSVPWVLGTEAFF.

V gene TRBV7-9 combines with J gene TRBJ2-1, with 7 bases identical to TRBD1. The germline V gene has CDR1 SEHNR and CDR2 FQNEAQ (reference sequence). This CDR3 has 18 residues. V dropped 2 bases and J dropped 4; count of bases not matched to a gene: 14. Here the CDR3 reads CASSLRGHEQTFYNEQFF. CDR3 bases: TGTGCCAGCAGCTTAAGGGGGCACGAACAGACCTTTTACAATGAGCAGTTCTTC.

The genes are TRBV2 and TRBJ2-1, with 10 bases fitting TRBD2. This CDR3 is built from 15 residues. The germline CDR1 and CDR2 sequences are SNHLY and FYNNEI. V trimming: 4 bases; J trimming: 4 bases; junction bases outside the gene matches: 4. The CDR3 reads CASSGSGGPYNEQFF. The CDR3 coding sequence is TGTGCCAGCAGTGGTAGCGGGGGGCCGTACAATGAGCAGTTCTTC. Supplemented by reference TRBV2 and TRBJ2-1, the full variable domain reads EPEVTQTPSHQVTQMGQEVILRCVPISNHLYFYWYRQILGQKVEFLVSFYNNEISEKSEIFDDQFSVERPDGSNFTLKIRSTKLEDSAMYFCASSGSGGPYNEQFFGPGTRLTVL.

The CDR3 coding sequence is TGTGCCAGCAGCCTCCGGGGGCAAACCTACAATGAGCAGTTCTTC. Protein: CASSLRGQTYNEQFF. J is TRBJ2-1 and V is TRBV9, with D perhaps matching TRBD1 or TRBD2 (6 bases each). The CDR3 loop spans 15 amino acids. Trimming stripped 4 bases from V and 2 bases from J, with 13 bases between. Germline assignment: CDR1 SGDLS and CDR2 YYNGEE.

The genes are TRBV10-1 and TRBJ2-7; D perhaps matches TRBD1 (8 bases). This CDR3 spans 15 amino acids. Germline V gene lookup returns CDR1 WNHNN and CDR2 SYGVQD (reference sequence). Trimming took off 2 bases at V and 2 bases at J, with 13 bases between the two ends. The CDR3 reads CASSEGQGGPYEQYF. Here the CDR3 DNA reads TGCGCCAGCAGTGAGGGACAGGGAGGGCCCTACGAGCAGTACTTC.

The rearrangement links TRBV28 to TRBJ2-7; D is ambiguous. Trimming pared 7 bases from V and 1 base from J, leaving 20 bases between. This CDR3 region has 16 residues. CDR1 is MDHEN, CDR2 SYDVKM, per germline. CDR3 nucleotide sequence: TGTGCCAGCACCACCTGGCCCCGAGATTATTCCTACGAGCAGTACTTC. Translated: CASTTWPRDYSYEQYF. Full variable domain (rest looked up from reference TRBV28 and TRBJ2-7): DVKVTQSSRYLVKRTGEKVFLECVQDMDHENMFWYRQDPGLGLRLIYFSYDVKMKEKGDIPEGYSVSREKKERFSLILESASTNQTSMYLCASTTWPRDYSYEQYFGPGTRLTVT.